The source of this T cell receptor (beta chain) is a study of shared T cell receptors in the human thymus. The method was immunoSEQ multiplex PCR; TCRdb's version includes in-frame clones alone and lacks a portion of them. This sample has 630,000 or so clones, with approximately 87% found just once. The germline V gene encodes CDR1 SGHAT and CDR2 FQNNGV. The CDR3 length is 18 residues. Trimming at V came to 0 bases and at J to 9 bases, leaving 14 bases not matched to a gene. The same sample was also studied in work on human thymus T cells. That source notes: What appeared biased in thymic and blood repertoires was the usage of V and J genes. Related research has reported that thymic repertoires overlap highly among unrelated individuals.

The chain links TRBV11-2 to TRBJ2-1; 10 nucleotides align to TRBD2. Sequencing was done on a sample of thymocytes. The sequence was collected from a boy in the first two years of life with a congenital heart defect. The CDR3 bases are TGTGCCAGCAGCTTAGACCGGGGGGGACTAGCGTATTCGGGTGAGCAGTTCTTC. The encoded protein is CASSLDRGGLAYSGEQFF.